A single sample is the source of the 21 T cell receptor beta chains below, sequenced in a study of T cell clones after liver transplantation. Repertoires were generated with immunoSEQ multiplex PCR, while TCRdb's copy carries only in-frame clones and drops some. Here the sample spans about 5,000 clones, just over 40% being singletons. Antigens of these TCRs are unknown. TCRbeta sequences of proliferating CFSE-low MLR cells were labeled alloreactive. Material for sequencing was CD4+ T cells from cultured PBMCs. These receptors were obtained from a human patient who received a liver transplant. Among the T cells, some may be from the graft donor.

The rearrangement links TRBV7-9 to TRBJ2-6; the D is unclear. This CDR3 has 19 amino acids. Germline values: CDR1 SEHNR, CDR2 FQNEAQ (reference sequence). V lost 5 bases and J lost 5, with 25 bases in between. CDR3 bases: TGTGCCAGCAGCCCTATCAGATACCATGACAAAAGTCGGGCCAACGTCCTGACTTTC. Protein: CASSPIRYHDKSRANVLTF.

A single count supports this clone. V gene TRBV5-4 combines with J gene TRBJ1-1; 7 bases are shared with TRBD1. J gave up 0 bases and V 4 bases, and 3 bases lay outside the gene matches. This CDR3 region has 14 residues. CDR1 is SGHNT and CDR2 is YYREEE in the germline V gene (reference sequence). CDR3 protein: CASSGGQLNTEAFF. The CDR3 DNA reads TGTGCCAGCAGCGGGGGACAGTTGAACACTGAAGCTTTCTTT.

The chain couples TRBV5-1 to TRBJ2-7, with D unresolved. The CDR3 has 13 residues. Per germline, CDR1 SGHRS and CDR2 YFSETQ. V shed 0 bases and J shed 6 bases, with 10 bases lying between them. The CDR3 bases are TGCGCCAGCAGCTTGGTCGTAGCCTCCGAGCAGTACTTC. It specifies CASSLVVASEQYF. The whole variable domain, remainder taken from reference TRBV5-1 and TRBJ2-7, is KAGVTQTPRYLIKTRGQQVTLSCSPISGHRSVSWYQQTPGQGLQFLFEYFSETQRNKGNFPGRFSGRQFSNSRSEMNVSTLELGDSALYLCASSLVVASEQYFGPGTRLTVT.

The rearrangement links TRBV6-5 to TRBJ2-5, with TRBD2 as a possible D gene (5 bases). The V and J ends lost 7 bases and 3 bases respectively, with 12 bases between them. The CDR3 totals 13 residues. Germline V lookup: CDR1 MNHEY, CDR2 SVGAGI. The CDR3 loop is CASTGLGKETQYF. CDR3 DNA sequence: TGTGCCAGCACCGGCCTCGGGAAAGAGACCCAGTACTTC.

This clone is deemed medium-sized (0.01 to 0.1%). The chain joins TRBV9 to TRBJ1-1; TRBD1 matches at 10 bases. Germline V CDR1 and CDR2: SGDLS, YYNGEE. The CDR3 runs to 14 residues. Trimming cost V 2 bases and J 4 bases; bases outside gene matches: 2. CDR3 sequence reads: CASSVTGGPTEAFF. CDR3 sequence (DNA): TGTGCCAGCAGCGTGACAGGGGGCCCCACTGAAGCTTTCTTT.

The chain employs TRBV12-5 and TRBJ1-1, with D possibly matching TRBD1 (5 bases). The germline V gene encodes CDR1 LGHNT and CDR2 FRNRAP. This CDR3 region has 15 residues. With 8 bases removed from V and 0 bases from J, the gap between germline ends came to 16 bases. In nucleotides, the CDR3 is TGTGCTAGTTCCGTAGGAGGACAAATGAACACTGAAGCTTTCTTT. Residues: CASSVGGQMNTEAFF.

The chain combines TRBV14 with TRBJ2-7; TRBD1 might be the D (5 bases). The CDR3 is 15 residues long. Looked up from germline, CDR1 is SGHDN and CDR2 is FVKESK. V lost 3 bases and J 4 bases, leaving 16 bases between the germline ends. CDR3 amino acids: CASSQGRASVYEQYF. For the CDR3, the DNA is TGTGCCAGCAGCCAGGGCAGGGCCAGCGTGTACGAGCAGTACTTC. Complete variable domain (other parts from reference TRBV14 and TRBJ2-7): EAGVTQFPSHSVIEKGQTVTLRCDPISGHDNLYWYRRVMGKEIKFLLHFVKESKQDESGMPNNRFLAERTGGTYSTLKVQPAELEDSGVYFCASSQGRASVYEQYFGPGTRLTVT.

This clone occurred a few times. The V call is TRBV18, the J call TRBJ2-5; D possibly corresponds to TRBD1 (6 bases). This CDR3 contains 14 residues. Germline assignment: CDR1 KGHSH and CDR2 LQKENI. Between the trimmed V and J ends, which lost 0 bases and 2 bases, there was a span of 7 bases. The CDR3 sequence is CASSPPTGQETQYF. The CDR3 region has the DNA TGTGCCAGCTCACCACCCACAGGGCAAGAGACCCAGTACTTC.

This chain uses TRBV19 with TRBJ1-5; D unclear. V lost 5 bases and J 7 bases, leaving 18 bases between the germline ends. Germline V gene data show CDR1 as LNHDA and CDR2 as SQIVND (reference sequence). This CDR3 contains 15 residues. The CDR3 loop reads CASSHNGPSWQPQHF. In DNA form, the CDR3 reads TGTGCCAGTAGTCATAACGGGCCATCTTGGCAGCCCCAGCATTTT.

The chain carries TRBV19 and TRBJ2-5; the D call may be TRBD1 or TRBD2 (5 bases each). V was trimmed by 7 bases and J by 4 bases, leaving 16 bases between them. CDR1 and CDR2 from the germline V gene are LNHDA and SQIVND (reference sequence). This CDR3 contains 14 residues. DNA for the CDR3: TGTGCCAGTAAGAGGCGAGGGGCAATAGAGACCCAGTACTTC. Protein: CASKRRGAIETQYF. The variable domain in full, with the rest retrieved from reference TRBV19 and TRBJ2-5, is DGGITQSPKYLFRKEGQNVTLSCEQNLNHDAMYWYRQDPGQGLRLIYYSQIVNDFQKGDIAEGYSVSREKKESFPLTVTSAQKNPTAFYLCASKRRGAIETQYFGPGTRLLVL.

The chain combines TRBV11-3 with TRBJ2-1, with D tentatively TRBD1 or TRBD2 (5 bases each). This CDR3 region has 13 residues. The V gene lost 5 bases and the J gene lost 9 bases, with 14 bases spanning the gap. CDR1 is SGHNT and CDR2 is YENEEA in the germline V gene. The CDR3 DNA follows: TGTGCCAGCAGCATCGAGGGGTACGGTGAGCAGTTCTTC. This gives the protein CASSIEGYGEQFF.

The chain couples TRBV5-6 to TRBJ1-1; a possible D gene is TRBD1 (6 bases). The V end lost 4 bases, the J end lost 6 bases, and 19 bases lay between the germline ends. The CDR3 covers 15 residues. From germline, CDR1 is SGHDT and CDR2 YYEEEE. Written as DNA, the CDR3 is TGTGCCAGCAGCCCGTTACAGGGATGGGCCGCTGAAGCTTTCTTT. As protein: CASSPLQGWAAEAFF.

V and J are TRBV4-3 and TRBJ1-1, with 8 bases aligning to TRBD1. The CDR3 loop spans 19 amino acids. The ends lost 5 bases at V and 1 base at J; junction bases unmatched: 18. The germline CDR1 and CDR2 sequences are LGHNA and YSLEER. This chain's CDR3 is CASSAFLGGQASWNTEAFF. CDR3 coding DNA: TGCGCCAGCAGCGCGTTCCTCGGGGGACAGGCGTCGTGGAACACTGAAGCTTTCTTT.

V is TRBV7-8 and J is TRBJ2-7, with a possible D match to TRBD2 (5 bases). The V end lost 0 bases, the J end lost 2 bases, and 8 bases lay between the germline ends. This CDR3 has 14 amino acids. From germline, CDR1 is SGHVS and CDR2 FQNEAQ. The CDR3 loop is CASSLAGAPYEQYF. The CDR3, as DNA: TGTGCCAGCAGCTTAGCGGGAGCTCCCTACGAGCAGTACTTC.

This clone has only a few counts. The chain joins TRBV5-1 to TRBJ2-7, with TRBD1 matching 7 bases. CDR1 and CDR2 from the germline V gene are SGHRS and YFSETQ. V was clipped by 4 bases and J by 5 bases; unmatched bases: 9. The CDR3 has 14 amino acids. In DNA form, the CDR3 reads TGCGCCAGCAGCAACCGGGACAGAGGGGACGAGCAGTACTTC. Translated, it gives CASSNRDRGDEQYF.

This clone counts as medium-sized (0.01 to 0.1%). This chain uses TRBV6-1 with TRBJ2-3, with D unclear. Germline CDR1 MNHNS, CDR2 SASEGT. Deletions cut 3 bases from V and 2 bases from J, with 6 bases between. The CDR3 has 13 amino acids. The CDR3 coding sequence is TGTGCCAGCAGTGAGGGCCTCACAGATACGCAGTATTTT. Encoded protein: CASSEGLTDTQYF.

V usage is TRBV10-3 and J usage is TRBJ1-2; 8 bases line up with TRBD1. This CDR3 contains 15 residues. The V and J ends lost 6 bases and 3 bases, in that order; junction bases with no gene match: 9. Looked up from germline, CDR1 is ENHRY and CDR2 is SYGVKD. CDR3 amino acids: CAISKTGAGDYGYTF. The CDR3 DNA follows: TGTGCCATCAGCAAGACAGGGGCAGGGGACTATGGCTACACCTTC.

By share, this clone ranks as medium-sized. CDR3 bases: TGTGCCAGCAGCACCGCCGTCGGTGAAGCTTTCTTT. Encoded protein: CASSTAVGEAFF. The rearrangement uses TRBV28 and TRBJ1-1; no reliable D call. The V gene's germline CDR1 is MDHEN and CDR2 SYDVKM. CDR3 length: 12 residues. The V and J ends lost 6 bases and 7 bases respectively, with 12 bases between them.

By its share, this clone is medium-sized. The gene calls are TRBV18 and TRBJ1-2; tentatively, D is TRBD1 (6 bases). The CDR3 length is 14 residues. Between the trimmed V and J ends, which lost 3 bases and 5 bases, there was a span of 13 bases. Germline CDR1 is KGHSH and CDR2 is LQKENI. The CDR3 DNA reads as TGTGCCAGCTCACCTGGTACTGGACAGTATGGCTACACCTTC. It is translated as CASSPGTGQYGYTF.

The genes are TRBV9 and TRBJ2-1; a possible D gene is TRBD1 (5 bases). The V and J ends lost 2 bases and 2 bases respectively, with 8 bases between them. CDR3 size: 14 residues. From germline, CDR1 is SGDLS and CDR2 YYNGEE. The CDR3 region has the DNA TGTGCCAGCAGCGTGGACATACCCTACAATGAGCAGTTCTTC. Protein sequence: CASSVDIPYNEQFF. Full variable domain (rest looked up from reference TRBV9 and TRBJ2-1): DSGVTQTPKHLITATGQRVTLRCSPRSGDLSVYWYQQSLDQGLQFLIQYYNGEERAKGNILERFSAQQFPDLHSELNLSSLELGDSALYFCASSVDIPYNEQFFGPGTRLTVL.

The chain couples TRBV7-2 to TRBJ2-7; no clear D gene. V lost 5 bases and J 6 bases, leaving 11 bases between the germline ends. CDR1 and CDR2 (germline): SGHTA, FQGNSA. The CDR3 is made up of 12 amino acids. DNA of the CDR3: TGTGCCAGCAGCCCTTGGGTGGGCGAGCAGTACTTC. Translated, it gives CASSPWVGEQYF.